Shown below are 32 T cell receptor beta chains from a single sample sequenced in a study of cytomegalovirus exposure and HLA in healthy donors. TCRdb keeps only in-frame clones here, not all; method: immunoSEQ multiplex PCR. This table holds about 140,000 clones, around 88% found once. Material: PBMCs. Source of these receptors: a woman aged 18-29 years in good health and CMV-seropositive.

The chain joins TRBV7-9 to TRBJ1-1, with TRBD1 as a possible D gene (5 bases). Germline CDR1 and CDR2: SEHNR and FQNEAQ (reference sequence). The V gene lost 8 bases and the J gene lost 8 bases, with 18 bases spanning the gap. This CDR3 is 13 amino acids long. The CDR3 DNA reads as TGTGCCAGCGGACGAGCCTCCGGGGGGGAAGCTTTCTTT. Amino acids: CASGRASGGEAFF.

The genes are TRBV27 and TRBJ1-5; 7 positions match TRBD1. Germline CDR1 reads MNHEY; CDR2 reads SMNVEV (reference sequence). The CDR3 has 20 amino acids. The V segment lost 7 bases and the J segment 1 base; nucleotides outside the gene matches: 22. CDR3 bases: TGTGCCAGCACCGCCGGTTTAAAGGGGGCGCCGGGTAAGAGCAATCAGCCCCAGCATTTT. It specifies CASTAGLKGAPGKSNQPQHF.

For the CDR3, the DNA is TGTGCCAGCAGCGTCGGAGGGTACACTGAAGCTTTCTTT. Translation: CASSVGGYTEAFF. This chain uses TRBV9 with TRBJ1-1; D gene ambiguous. V dropped 2 bases and J dropped 3 bases, with 8 bases sitting between them. CDR1 and CDR2 from the germline V gene are SGDLS and YYNGEE. This CDR3 comprises 13 residues.

This clone was recorded once. This rearrangement joins TRBV30 to TRBJ2-5; a weak D match, TRBD1 (6 bases). The germline CDR1 and CDR2 sequences are GTSNPN and SVGIG (reference sequence). The CDR3 is 13 amino acids. Trimming pared 2 bases from V and 1 base from J, leaving 8 bases between. The CDR3 spells CAWSKGGQETQYF. The CDR3 nucleotides are TGTGCCTGGAGTAAAGGGGGCCAAGAGACCCAGTACTTC.

The CDR3 protein is CASSFAGTDSYGYTF. The CDR3 coding sequence is TGTGCCAGCAGCTTCGCCGGGACAGATTCCTATGGCTACACCTTC. The chain employs TRBV5-4 and TRBJ1-2, with 7 positions matching TRBD1. This CDR3 has 15 residues. V gave up 2 bases and J gave up 4 bases; unmatched junction bases: 8. CDR1 and CDR2 (germline): SGHNT, YYREEE (reference sequence).

The CDR3: CAWSPRTGWRRETQYF. As DNA, the CDR3 is TGTGCCTGGAGCCCAAGGACAGGGTGGCGCCGAGAGACCCAGTACTTC. The rearrangement uses TRBV30 and TRBJ2-5, with 8 bases lining up with TRBD1. V lost 3 bases to trimming and J lost 4 bases; unmatched junction nucleotides: 13. The CDR3 has 16 residues. Germline V gives CDR1 GTSNPN, CDR2 SVGIG (reference sequence).

This clone has just one count. The gene calls are TRBV28 and TRBJ1-1, with D unclear. The CDR3 is 10 residues long. In germline, CDR1 is MDHEN, CDR2 SYDVKM. Trimming removed 10 bases at V and 1 base at J, with 4 bases between. CDR3 in amino acids: CATSNTEAFF. The DNA for the CDR3 is TGTGCCACATCGAACACTGAAGCTTTCTTT.

This clone came up a few times. The chain uses TRBV5-6 and TRBJ1-3, with D perhaps TRBD1 (5 bases). CDR1 and CDR2 from the germline V gene are SGHDT and YYEEEE. Trimming stripped 4 bases from V and 0 bases from J, with 11 bases between. This CDR3 comprises 15 residues. CDR3 region: CASSKGLPSGNTIYF. Here the CDR3 DNA reads TGTGCCAGCAGCAAGGGACTGCCCTCTGGAAACACCATATATTTT. Full variable domain (outside the CDR3, taken from reference TRBV5-6 and TRBJ1-3): DAGVTQSPTHLIKTRGQQVTLRCSPKSGHDTVSWYQQALGQGPQFIFQYYEEEERQRGNFPDRFSGHQFPNYSSELNVNALLLGDSALYLCASSKGLPSGNTIYFGEGSWLTVV.

J is TRBJ1-3 and V is TRBV7-9, with 7 nucleotides matching TRBD1. With 5 bases clipped from V and 4 bases from J, the junction kept 8 bases outside the gene matches. Germline CDR1 is SEHNR and CDR2 is FQNEAQ (reference sequence). The CDR3 length is 15 residues. The DNA of the CDR3 is TGTGCCAGCAGCCCTACAGGGGCCCTAGGAAACACCATATATTTT. This codes for CASSPTGALGNTIYF.

The gene calls are TRBV7-2 and TRBJ2-1; 10 bases map to TRBD2. Losses at the gene ends were 5 bases for V and 9 bases for J; bases not matched to a gene: 10. The CDR3 sequence is 15 residues long. Germline values: CDR1 SGHTA, CDR2 FQGNSA. CDR3 sequence: CASSHSGGTRGEQFF. Written as DNA, the CDR3 is TGTGCCAGCAGCCATAGCGGGGGGACCCGGGGTGAGCAGTTCTTC.

The J gene is TRBJ1-5, the V gene TRBV6-1, with 8 positions matching TRBD1. The germline gives CDR1 MNHNS, CDR2 SASEGT. The V gene end was trimmed by 10 bases and the J gene end by 6 bases; junction bases not matched to a gene: 11. CDR3 size: 14 residues. In nucleotides, the CDR3 is TGTGCCACCCACCGGACAGGGTCCGGTCAGCCCCAGCATTTT. Its protein is CATHRTGSGQPQHF.

The chain employs TRBV7-8 and TRBJ1-6; TRBD1 matches at 9 bases. The V segment lost 0 bases and the J segment 7 bases; nucleotides outside the gene matches: 4. Germline CDR1 SGHVS, CDR2 FQNEAQ. CDR3 size: 16 residues. The CDR3 nucleotides are TGTGCCAGCAGCTTAGCGTACGGACAGGGGAATTCACCCCTCCACTTT. Protein product: CASSLAYGQGNSPLHF.

The chain is built from TRBV5-1 and TRBJ1-1, with D maybe TRBD1 (5 bases). CDR3 size: 15 residues. V lost 2 bases and J 1 base, leaving 12 bases between the germline ends. Germline lookup yields CDR1 SGHRS and CDR2 YFSETQ. This chain's CDR3 is CASSLRRETNTEAFF. The CDR3 DNA follows: TGCGCCAGCAGCTTACGCAGGGAAACGAACACTGAAGCTTTCTTT.

The chain joins TRBV19 to TRBJ2-1; no reliable D call. The V gene's germline CDR1 is LNHDA and CDR2 SQIVND (reference sequence). This CDR3 has 13 amino acids. The V gene lost 5 bases and the J gene lost 5 bases, with 10 bases spanning the gap. CDR3 in DNA: TGTGCCAGTAGTCGACAAGGAAACAATGAGCAGTTCTTC. Protein sequence: CASSRQGNNEQFF. The complete variable domain, with remaining parts taken from reference TRBV19 and TRBJ2-1, reads DGGITQSPKYLFRKEGQNVTLSCEQNLNHDAMYWYRQDPGQGLRLIYYSQIVNDFQKGDIAEGYSVSREKKESFPLTVTSAQKNPTAFYLCASSRQGNNEQFFGPGTRLTVL.

This chain joins TRBV5-1 and TRBJ1-5, with no clear D. V was trimmed by 0 bases and J by 9 bases, leaving 13 bases between them. The length of the CDR3 is 14 residues. Germline loops: CDR1 SGHRS, CDR2 YFSETQ. CDR3 DNA sequence: TGCGCCAGCAGCTTGGATGGTTACCCGGGGCCCCAGCATTTT. Its protein is CASSLDGYPGPQHF.

V and J are TRBV19 and TRBJ1-2; 10 bases line up with TRBD1. The junction had 6 bases not matched to a gene; V was cut back by 4 bases and J by 4 bases. This CDR3 region has 15 residues. CDR1 and CDR2 from the germline V gene are LNHDA and SQIVND (reference sequence). CDR3 coding DNA: TGTGCCAGTAGTAAGCCGGGACAGGGGATCTATGGCTACACCTTC. It is translated as CASSKPGQGIYGYTF.

The chain joins TRBV7-3 to TRBJ2-3, with D unresolved. With 0 bases removed from V and 1 base from J, the gap between germline ends came to 5 bases. This CDR3 has 14 residues. Germline CDR1 reads SGHTA; CDR2 reads FQGTGA. CDR3 residues: CASSLTTGTDTQYF. DNA for the CDR3: TGTGCCAGCAGCTTAACAACAGGCACAGATACGCAGTATTTT.

A few counts support this clone. The rearrangement joins TRBV28 to TRBJ1-4; tentative D call: TRBD1 (6 bases). V was clipped by 5 bases and J by 10 bases, with 20 bases between them. The CDR3 extends over 15 amino acids. Per the germline V gene, CDR1 is MDHEN and CDR2 is SYDVKM. Here the CDR3 reads CASSPGGGLRGKLFF. The CDR3 region has the DNA TGTGCCAGCAGTCCTGGCGGGGGGCTACGGGGAAAACTGTTTTTT.

The chain links TRBV7-2 to TRBJ2-3; TRBD2 matches at 11 bases. Germline lookup yields CDR1 SGHTA and CDR2 FQGNSA. The CDR3 covers 16 residues. The V gene end was trimmed by 6 bases and the J gene end by 1 base; junction bases not matched to a gene: 6. CDR3 protein: CASRILSGGGTDTQYF. CDR3 sequence (DNA): TGTGCCAGCAGGATCCTTAGCGGGGGGGGCACAGATACGCAGTATTTT.

The chain employs TRBV30 and TRBJ1-1, with no clear D. V shed 0 bases and J shed 1 base, with 6 bases lying between them. This CDR3 is 13 amino acids long. From germline, CDR1 is GTSNPN and CDR2 SVGIG (reference sequence). This CDR3 is CAWSVGPNTEAFF. DNA for the CDR3: TGTGCCTGGAGTGTGGGCCCGAACACTGAAGCTTTCTTT.

The V and J genes are TRBV14 and TRBJ1-1; D gene unclear. The CDR3 has 13 residues. Deletions cut 2 bases from V and 0 bases from J, with 4 bases between. Germline CDR1 reads SGHDN; CDR2 reads FVKESK. DNA for the CDR3: TGTGCCAGCAGCCAATCATTGAACACTGAAGCTTTCTTT. The encoded protein is CASSQSLNTEAFF.

This clone has a count of ten or more. The CDR3 nucleotides read TGTGCCAGCAGAGCTCAGGGAGGGGAATCACCCCTCCACTTT. It translates to CASRAQGGESPLHF. The chain combines TRBV6-1 with TRBJ1-6, with a tentative D call TRBD1 (5 bases). This CDR3 contains 14 residues. Trimming took off 6 bases at V and 10 bases at J, with 16 bases between the two ends. From germline, CDR1 is MNHNS and CDR2 SASEGT.

The chain employs TRBV29-1 and TRBJ2-3; 10 nucleotides match TRBD2. The CDR3 is made up of 14 amino acids. The ends lost 3 bases at V and 9 bases at J; junction bases unmatched: 9. Germline V gene lookup returns CDR1 SQVTM and CDR2 ANQGSEA. The CDR3 coding sequence is TGCAGCGTTGATATGAGCGGGGGGGAAGACACGCAGTATTTT. Its translation: CSVDMSGGEDTQYF.

CDR3 sequence (DNA): TGTGCCAGCAGCAATCGAAACGGGACTAGCGACTACAATGAGCAGTTCTTC. It is translated as CASSNRNGTSDYNEQFF. V is TRBV21-1 and J is TRBJ2-1; the table's D gene call, TRBD2, was not cross checked with the DNA. TRBV21-1 corresponds to a pseudogene. There are 17 residues in the CDR3.

This chain links TRBV7-9 with TRBJ2-7; TRBD1 matches at 11 bases. J was trimmed by 4 bases and V by 1 base; bases with no gene match: 15. The germline gives CDR1 SEHNR, CDR2 FQNEAQ (reference sequence). The CDR3 runs 19 residues. Here the CDR3 DNA reads TGTGCCAGCAGCTTAGAAGCGTTCGGACTCGGGACAGGGGGATACGAGCAGTACTTC. Encoded protein: CASSLEAFGLGTGGYEQYF.

The chain couples TRBV2 to TRBJ1-3; D remains unclear. Germline-derived CDR1 and CDR2 are SNHLY and FYNNEI. V was pared by 7 bases and J by 0 bases, with 4 bases between. There are 12 residues in the CDR3. CDR3 residues: CASMSSGNTIYF. CDR3 DNA: TGTGCCAGCATGAGCTCTGGAAACACCATATATTTT.

V usage is TRBV4-2 and J usage is TRBJ2-2; the D gene is possibly TRBD2 (6 bases). This CDR3 spans 14 amino acids. Germline CDR1 LGHNA, CDR2 YNFKEQ. Trimming took 5 bases from V and 4 from J, leaving 11 bases between them. CDR3 amino acids: CASSDVGGTGELFF. Here the CDR3 DNA reads TGTGCCAGCAGCGACGTCGGGGGCACCGGGGAGCTGTTTTTT.

CDR3 sequence: CASSSGGAGNRNTGELFF. The CDR3 DNA is TGTGCCTCCTCTAGCGGGGGGGCCGGGAATAGAAACACCGGGGAGCTGTTTTTT. The chain recombines TRBV30 with TRBJ2-2, with 12 bases fitting TRBD2. The germline V gene encodes CDR1 GTSNPN and CDR2 SVGIG (reference sequence). J was trimmed by 2 bases and V by 7 bases; bases with no gene match: 14. The CDR3 has 18 amino acids.

V usage is TRBV27 and J usage is TRBJ2-1; 13 positions agree with TRBD2. The ends lost 5 bases at V and 9 bases at J; junction bases unmatched: 7. The CDR3 is 15 amino acids. The germline V gene has CDR1 MNHEY and CDR2 SMNVEV (reference sequence). The CDR3 bases are TGTGCCAGCAGTCGAACCCGGACTAGCGGGAGTGAGCAGTTCTTC. This translates into CASSRTRTSGSEQFF.

This chain links TRBV9 with TRBJ1-2, with 9 bases that match TRBD1. This CDR3 has 13 residues. The V segment lost 6 bases and the J segment 5 bases; nucleotides outside the gene matches: 5. Germline V gene data show CDR1 as SGDLS and CDR2 as YYNGEE. The CDR3 reads CASTSGTGYGYTF. The CDR3 coding sequence is TGTGCCAGCACCTCCGGGACAGGGTATGGCTACACCTTC.

The chain links TRBV19 to TRBJ1-1, with D possibly being TRBD1 (5 bases). The CDR3 has 14 residues. Trimming shortened V by 3 bases and J by 5 bases, and 13 bases separated the two germline ends. Germline CDR1 and CDR2: LNHDA and SQIVND (reference sequence). The CDR3 spells CASSIQGGMTEAFF. The CDR3 DNA is TGTGCCAGTAGTATCCAGGGCGGGATGACTGAAGCTTTCTTT. The whole variable domain, filled in from reference TRBV19 and TRBJ1-1, reads DGGITQSPKYLFRKEGQNVTLSCEQNLNHDAMYWYRQDPGQGLRLIYYSQIVNDFQKGDIAEGYSVSREKKESFPLTVTSAQKNPTAFYLCASSIQGGMTEAFFGQGTRLTVV.

The chain combines TRBV2 with TRBJ2-6; the match to TRBD1 covers 7 bases. The CDR3 totals 15 residues. With V trimmed by 7 bases and J by 2 bases, 5 bases remained unmatched. Per the germline V gene, CDR1 is SNHLY and CDR2 is FYNNEI. CDR3 in DNA: TGTGCCAGCACCACAGGGGTCACTGGGGCCAACGTCCTGACTTTC. Its translation: CASTTGVTGANVLTF.